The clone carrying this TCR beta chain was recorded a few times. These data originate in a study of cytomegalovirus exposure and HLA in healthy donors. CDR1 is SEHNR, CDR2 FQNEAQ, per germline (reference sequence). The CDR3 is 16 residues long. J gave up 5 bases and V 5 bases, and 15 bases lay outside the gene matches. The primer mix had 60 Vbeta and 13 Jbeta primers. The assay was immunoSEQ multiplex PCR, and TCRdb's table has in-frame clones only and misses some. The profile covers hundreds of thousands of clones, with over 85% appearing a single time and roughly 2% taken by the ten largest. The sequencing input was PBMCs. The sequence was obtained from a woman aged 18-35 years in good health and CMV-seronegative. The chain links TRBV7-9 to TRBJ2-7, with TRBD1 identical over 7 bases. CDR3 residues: CASSPRDRVLIHEQYF. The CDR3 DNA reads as TGTGCCAGCAGCCCGCGAGACAGGGTATTAATCCACGAGCAGTACTTC.